The clone carrying this TCR beta chain was picked up many times. The antigen remains unidentified. Combining iRepertoire HTBI primers with Arm-PCR of CDR3 regions, the authors built TCR beta libraries. Original processing methods: Across all samples, roughly 62 TRBV segments and about 14 TRBJ segments were identified. One entry per CDR3 protein results from TCRdb running MiXCR on the multiplex PCR reads. It is TCRdb's table, rather than the study itself, that gives the V and J calls and clone size. The sample shows 450,000 to 600,000 distinct CDR3 sequences, around 16% of them seen only once. Deletions cut 1 base from V and 3 bases from J, with 17 bases between. This CDR3 has 17 amino acids. CDR1 is SGHVS, CDR2 FNYEAQ, per germline. The data stem from a study of regulatory T cells in long-lasting Graves disease. Study-level findings and limits: Persistent cases of Graves' showed reduced TCR diversity relative to newly diagnosed patients.

Time point described: newly diagnosed GD, antithyroid drugs for less than 3 months. RNA isolated from PBMCs was used to make the TCR library. Nine milliliters of peripheral blood went into EDTA tubes. These data were also filed under a second study, of T cells in Graves' hyperthyroidism and ophthalmopathy.

Source: peripheral blood mononuclear cells (PBMCs), taken at new diagnosis, from a patient treated with antithyroid drugs. The sequence came from a man in his forties with Graves disease. V gene TRBV7-6 combines with J gene TRBJ2-3; the D gene is possibly TRBD1 (6 bases). The chain's CDR3 is CASSLEGHRVATDTQYF. The CDR3 nucleotides read TGTGCCAGCAGCTTAGAGGGTCACAGGGTGGCAACAGATACGCAGTATTTT.